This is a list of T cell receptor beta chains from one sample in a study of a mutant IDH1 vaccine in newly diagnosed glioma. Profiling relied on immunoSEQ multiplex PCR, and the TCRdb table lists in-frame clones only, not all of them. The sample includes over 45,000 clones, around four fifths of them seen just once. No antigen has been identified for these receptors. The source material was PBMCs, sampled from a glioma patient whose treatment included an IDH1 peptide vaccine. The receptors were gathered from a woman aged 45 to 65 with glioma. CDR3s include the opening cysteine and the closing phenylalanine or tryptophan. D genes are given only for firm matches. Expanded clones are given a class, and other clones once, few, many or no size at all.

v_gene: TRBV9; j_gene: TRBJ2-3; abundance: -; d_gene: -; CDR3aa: CASSPWTTDTQYF; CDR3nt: TGTGCCAGCAGCCCCTGGACCACAGATACGCAGTATTTT
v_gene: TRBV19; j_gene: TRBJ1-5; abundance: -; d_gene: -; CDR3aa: CASSSLSNQPQHF; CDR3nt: TGTGCCAGTAGTTCACTGAGCAATCAGCCCCAGCATTTT
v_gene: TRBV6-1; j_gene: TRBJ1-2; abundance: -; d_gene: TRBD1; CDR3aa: CASPDRTSPGGYTF; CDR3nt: TGTGCCAGCCCGGACAGGACCTCCCCTGGAGGCTACACCTTC
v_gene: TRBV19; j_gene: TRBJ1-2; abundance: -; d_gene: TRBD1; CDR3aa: CASSISTGRLYGYTF; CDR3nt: TGTGCCAGTAGTATTTCGACAGGGCGTCTCTATGGCTACACCTTC
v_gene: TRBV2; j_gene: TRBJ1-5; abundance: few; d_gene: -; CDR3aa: CASSDGLGNQPQHF; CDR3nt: TGTGCCAGCAGTGACGGGCTTGGCAATCAGCCCCAGCATTTT
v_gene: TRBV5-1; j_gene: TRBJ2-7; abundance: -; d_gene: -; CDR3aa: CASSLQDAEQYF; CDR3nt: TGCGCCAGCAGCTTACAGGACGCCGAGCAGTACTTC
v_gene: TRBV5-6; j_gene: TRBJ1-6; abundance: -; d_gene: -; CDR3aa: CASSLGTSGSYNSPLHF; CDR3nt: TGTGCCAGCAGCTTAGGGACCTCGGGCTCCTATAATTCACCCCTCCACTTT
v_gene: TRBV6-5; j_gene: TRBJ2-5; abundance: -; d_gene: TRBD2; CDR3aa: CASSSLAGGRETQYF; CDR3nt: TGTGCCAGCAGTTCCTTAGCGGGGGGGCGGGAGACCCAGTACTTC
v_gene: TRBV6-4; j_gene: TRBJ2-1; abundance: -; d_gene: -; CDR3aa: CASSAEKSSYNEQFF; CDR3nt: TGTGCCAGCAGTGCGGAGAAGAGCTCCTACAATGAGCAGTTCTTC
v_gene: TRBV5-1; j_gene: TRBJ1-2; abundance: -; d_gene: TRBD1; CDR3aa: CASSLAQGDYGYTF; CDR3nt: TGCGCCAGCAGCTTGGCCCAGGGGGACTATGGCTACACCTTC
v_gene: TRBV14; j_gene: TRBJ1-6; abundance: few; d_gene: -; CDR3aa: CASSQDNRNSPLHF; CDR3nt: TGTGCCAGCAGCCAAGATAACCGTAATTCACCCCTCCACTTT
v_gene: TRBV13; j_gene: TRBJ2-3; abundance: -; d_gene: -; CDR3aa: CASSATWARGADTQYF; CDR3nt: TGTGCCAGCAGCGCGACGTGGGCCCGAGGTGCAGATACGCAGTATTTT
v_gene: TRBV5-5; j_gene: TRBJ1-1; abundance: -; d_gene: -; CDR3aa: CASSLVVGTAEEAFF; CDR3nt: TGTGCCAGCAGCTTGGTGGTGGGAACAGCCGAAGAAGCTTTCTTT
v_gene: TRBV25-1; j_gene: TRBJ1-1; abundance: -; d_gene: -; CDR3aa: CASSATRPGTQAFF; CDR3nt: TGTGCCAGCAGTGCCACAAGACCGGGGACACAAGCTTTCTTT
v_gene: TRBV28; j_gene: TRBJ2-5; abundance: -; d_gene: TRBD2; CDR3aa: CATSGGGVETQYF; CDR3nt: TGTGCCACCTCTGGGGGGGGAGTGGAGACCCAGTACTTC
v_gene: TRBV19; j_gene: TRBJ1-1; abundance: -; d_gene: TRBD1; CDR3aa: CASSMGQTILAEAFF; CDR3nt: TGTGCCAGTAGTATGGGACAGACTATCTTAGCTGAAGCTTTCTTT
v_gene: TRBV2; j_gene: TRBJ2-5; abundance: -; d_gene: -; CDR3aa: CASGGAFEETQYF; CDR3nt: TGTGCCAGCGGGGGGGCATTTGAGGAGACCCAGTACTTC
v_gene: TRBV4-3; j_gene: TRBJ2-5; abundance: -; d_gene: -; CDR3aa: CASSQTREWEAETQYF; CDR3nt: TGCGCCAGCAGCCAGACCAGGGAGTGGGAGGCGGAGACCCAGTACTTC
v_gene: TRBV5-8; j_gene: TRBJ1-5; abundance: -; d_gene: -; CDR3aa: CASSLGGRGRNQPQHF; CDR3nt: TGTGCCAGCAGCTTGGGAGGCAGGGGTCGCAATCAGCCCCAGCATTTT
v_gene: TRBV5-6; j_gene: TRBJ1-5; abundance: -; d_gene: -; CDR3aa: CASSLYGSNQPQHF; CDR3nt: TGTGCCAGCAGCTTGTATGGCAGCAATCAGCCCCAGCATTTT
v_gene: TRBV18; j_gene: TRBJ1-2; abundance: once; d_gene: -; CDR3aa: CASSPQPGDFNYGYTF; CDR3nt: TGTGCCAGCTCACCACAACCGGGGGACTTTAACTATGGCTACACCTTC
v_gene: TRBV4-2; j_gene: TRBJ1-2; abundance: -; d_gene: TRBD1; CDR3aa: CASSQEGDRGGNYGYTF; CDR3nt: TGTGCCAGCAGCCAAGAAGGGGACAGGGGGGGAAACTATGGCTACACCTTC
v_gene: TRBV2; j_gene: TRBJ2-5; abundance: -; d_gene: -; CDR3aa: CASRVQPQETQYF; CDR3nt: TGTGCCAGCAGGGTACAGCCCCAAGAGACCCAGTACTTC
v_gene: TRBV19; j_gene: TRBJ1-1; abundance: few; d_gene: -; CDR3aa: CASSFTGLEAFF; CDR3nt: TGTGCCAGTAGTTTCACGGGGCTTGAAGCTTTCTTT
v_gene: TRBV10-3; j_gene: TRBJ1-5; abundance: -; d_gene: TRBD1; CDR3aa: CAISAQGGSNQPQHF; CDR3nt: TGTGCCATCAGTGCGCAGGGGGGCAGCAATCAGCCCCAGCATTTT
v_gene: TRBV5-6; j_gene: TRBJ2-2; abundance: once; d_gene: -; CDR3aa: CASSRATGELFF; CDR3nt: TGTGCCAGCAGTCGGGCCACCGGGGAGCTGTTTTTT
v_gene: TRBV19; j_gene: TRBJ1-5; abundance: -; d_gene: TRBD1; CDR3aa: CASSSPFRDRVYSGNQPQHF; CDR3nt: TGTGCCAGTAGCAGTCCTTTCCGGGACAGGGTGTATTCCGGCAATCAGCCCCAGCATTTT
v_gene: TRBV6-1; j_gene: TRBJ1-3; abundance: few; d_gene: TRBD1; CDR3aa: CASSVDRGSGNTIYF; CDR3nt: TGTGCCAGCAGTGTGGACAGGGGCTCTGGAAACACCATATATTTT
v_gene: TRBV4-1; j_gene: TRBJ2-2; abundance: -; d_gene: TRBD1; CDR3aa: CASSQAGQGITGELFF; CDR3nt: TGCGCCAGCAGCCAAGCGGGACAGGGCATAACCGGGGAGCTGTTTTTT
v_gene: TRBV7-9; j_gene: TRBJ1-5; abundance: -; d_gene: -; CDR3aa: CASSLDRGDQPQHF; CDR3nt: TGTGCCAGCAGCCTGGATCGAGGTGATCAGCCCCAGCATTTT
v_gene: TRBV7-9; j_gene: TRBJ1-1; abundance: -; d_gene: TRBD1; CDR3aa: CASSLIFTVSRDSTTEAFF; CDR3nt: TGTGCCAGCAGCTTAATTTTTACGGTGTCCCGGGACAGTACCACTGAAGCTTTCTTT
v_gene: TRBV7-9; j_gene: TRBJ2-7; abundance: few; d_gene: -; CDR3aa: CASSFGGAAYEQYF; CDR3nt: TGTGCCAGCAGCTTTGGGGGGGCCGCTTACGAGCAGTACTTC
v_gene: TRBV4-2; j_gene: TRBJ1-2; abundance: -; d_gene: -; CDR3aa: CASSQDREGNYGYTF; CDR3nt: TGTGCCAGCAGCCAAGATCGAGAAGGAAACTATGGCTACACCTTC
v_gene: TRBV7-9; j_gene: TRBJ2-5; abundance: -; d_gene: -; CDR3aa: CASSWGHIQETQYF; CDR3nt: TGTGCCAGCAGCTGGGGACACATTCAAGAGACCCAGTACTTC
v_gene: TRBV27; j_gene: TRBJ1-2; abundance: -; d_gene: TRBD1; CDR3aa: CASSSNSGTESYGYTF; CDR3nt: TGTGCCAGCAGTTCAAATTCCGGGACAGAGAGCTATGGCTACACCTTC
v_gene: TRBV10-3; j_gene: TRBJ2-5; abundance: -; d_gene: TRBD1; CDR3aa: CAISAGQGQETQYF; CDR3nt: TGTGCCATCAGTGCAGGACAGGGCCAAGAGACCCAGTACTTC
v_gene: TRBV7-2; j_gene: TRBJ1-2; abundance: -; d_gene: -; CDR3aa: CASSLVDVVGYTF; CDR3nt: TGTGCCAGCAGCTTAGTGGACGTGGTTGGCTACACCTTC
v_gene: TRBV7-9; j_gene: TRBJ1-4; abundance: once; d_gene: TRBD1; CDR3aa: CASSLGRDRAGEKLFF; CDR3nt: TGTGCCAGCAGCTTAGGCCGGGACAGGGCGGGTGAAAAACTGTTTTTT
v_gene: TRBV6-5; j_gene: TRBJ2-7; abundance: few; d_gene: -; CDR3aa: CASSYRRDRPYEQYF; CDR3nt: TGTGCCAGCAGTTACCGGCGAGACAGACCTTACGAGCAGTACTTC
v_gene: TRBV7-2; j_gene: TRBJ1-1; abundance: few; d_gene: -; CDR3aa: CASSLRGTPHEAFF; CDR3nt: TGTGCCAGCAGCTTACGAGGGACACCCCATGAAGCTTTCTTT